This T cell receptor beta chain came from a study of blood T cell repertoires in COVID-19. Study details: Donors in the United States, Italy and Spain gave samples during acute or convalescent COVID-19.

The germline V gene has CDR1 WNHNN and CDR2 SYGVQD (reference sequence). The germline V and J ends were trimmed by 1 base and 7 bases, with 10 bases remaining between them. CDR3 length: 13 residues. Per the authors' pipeline: It was from reference gene primer amplification that nucleated cell counts were estimated. Libraries were prepared by immunoSEQ multiplex PCR; TCRdb keeps only in-frame clonotypes and omits some of them. V and J calls and clone size follow that table, whereas D and trimming were derived from the DNA. The sample has 80,000 or so clones, roughly 80% seen once. The sample holds a few counts of this clone.

This receptor was identified in a woman older than 75 with acute or convalescent COVID-19. The chain joins TRBV10-1 to TRBJ1-1; D perhaps matches TRBD1 (6 bases). What was sequenced was peripheral blood. CDR3 coding DNA: TGCGCCAGCAGTGAGTACCAAGGGGGTGAAGCTTTCTTT. It yields the protein CASSEYQGGEAFF.